This paragraph covers one T cell receptor beta chain sequence. The CDR3 length is 13 residues. Trimming removed 4 bases from V and 4 bases from J, with 9 bases in between. Germline V gene data show CDR1 as KGHDR and CDR2 as SFDVKD. The data were obtained in a study of control samples from healthy donors and cancer patients. Method: immunoSEQ multiplex PCR; TCRdb's copy keeps in-frame clones and lacks some. This sample has fewer than 95,000 clones, with more than 70% found just once. This clonotype originated in a middle-aged woman in good health. V gene TRBV24-1 combines with J gene TRBJ1-2; D is possibly TRBD1 (6 bases). Sequencing was carried out using blood. DNA for the CDR3: TGTGCCACCAGTGAAACAGGGACCTATGGCTACACCTTC. Protein sequence: CATSETGTYGYTF.